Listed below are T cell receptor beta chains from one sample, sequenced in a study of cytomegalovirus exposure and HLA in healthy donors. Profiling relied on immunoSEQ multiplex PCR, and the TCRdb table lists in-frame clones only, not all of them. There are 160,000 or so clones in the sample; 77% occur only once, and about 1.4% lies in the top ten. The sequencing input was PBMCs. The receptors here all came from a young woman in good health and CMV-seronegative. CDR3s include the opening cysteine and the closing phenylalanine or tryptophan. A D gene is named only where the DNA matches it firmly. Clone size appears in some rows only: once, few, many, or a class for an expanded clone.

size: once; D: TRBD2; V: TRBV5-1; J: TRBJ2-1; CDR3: CASSPGTIYNEQFF; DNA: TGCGCCAGCAGCCCCGGGACTATATACAATGAGCAGTTCTTC
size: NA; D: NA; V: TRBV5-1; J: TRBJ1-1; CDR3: CASSLVSGVNTEAFF; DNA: TGCGCCAGCAGCTTGGTTTCAGGGGTGAACACTGAAGCTTTCTTT
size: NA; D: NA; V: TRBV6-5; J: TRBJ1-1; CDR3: CASSYSAEWEAFF; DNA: TGTGCCAGCAGTTACTCGGCGGAGTGGGAGGCTTTCTTT
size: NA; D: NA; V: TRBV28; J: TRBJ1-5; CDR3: CATPLKDSEEPQHF; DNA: TGTGCCACCCCCCTAAAAGACTCCGAAGAGCCCCAGCATTTT
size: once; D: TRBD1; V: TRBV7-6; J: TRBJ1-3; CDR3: CASSSTGQVSGNTIYF; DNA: TGTGCCAGCAGCTCAACCGGACAGGTCTCTGGAAACACCATATATTTT
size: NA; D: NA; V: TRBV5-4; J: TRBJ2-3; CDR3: CASSLEVQTDTQYF; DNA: TGTGCCAGCAGCCTGGAAGTACAGACAGATACGCAGTATTTT
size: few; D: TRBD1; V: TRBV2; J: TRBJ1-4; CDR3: CASTPGTGVEKLFF; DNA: TGTGCCAGCACCCCCGGGACAGGGGTTGAAAAACTGTTTTTT
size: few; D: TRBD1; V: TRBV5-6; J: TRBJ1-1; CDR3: CASSLGGQGNLEAFF; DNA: TGTGCCAGCAGCTTGGGGGGACAGGGTAACTTAGAAGCTTTCTTT
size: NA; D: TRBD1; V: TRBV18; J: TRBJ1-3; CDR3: CASSPRQGDSSGNTIYF; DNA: TGTGCCAGCTCACCCCGACAGGGTGACAGCTCTGGAAACACCATATATTTT
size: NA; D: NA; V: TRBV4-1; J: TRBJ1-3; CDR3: CASSQSGVSGNTIYF; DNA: TGCGCCAGCAGCCAATCAGGGGTCTCTGGAAACACCATATATTTT
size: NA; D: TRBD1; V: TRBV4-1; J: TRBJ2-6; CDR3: CASSRQGGGSGANVLTF; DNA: TGCGCCAGCAGCAGACAGGGTGGGGGATCTGGGGCCAACGTCCTGACTTTC
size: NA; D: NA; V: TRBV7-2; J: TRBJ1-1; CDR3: CASSLGPGLNTEAFF; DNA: TGTGCCAGCAGCTTAGGACCAGGTCTGAACACTGAAGCTTTCTTT
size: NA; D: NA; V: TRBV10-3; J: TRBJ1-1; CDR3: CAISGEENTEAFF; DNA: TGTGCCATCAGTGGTGAGGAGAACACTGAAGCTTTCTTT
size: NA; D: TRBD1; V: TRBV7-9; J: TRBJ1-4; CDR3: CASSDNRGQEKLFF; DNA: TGTGCCAGCAGCGACAACAGGGGGCAAGAAAAACTGTTTTTT
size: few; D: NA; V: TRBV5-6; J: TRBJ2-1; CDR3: CASSLQSVRYNEQFF; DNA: TGTGCCAGCAGCCTCCAGTCAGTCAGGTACAATGAGCAGTTCTTC
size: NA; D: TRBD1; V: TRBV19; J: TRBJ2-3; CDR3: CASSVDRSSTDTQYF; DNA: TGTGCCAGTAGTGTGGACAGGAGTAGCACAGATACGCAGTATTTT
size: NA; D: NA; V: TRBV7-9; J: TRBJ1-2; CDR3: CASSFSREGNYGYTF; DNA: TGTGCCAGCAGCTTCTCTCGCGAGGGAAACTATGGCTACACCTTC
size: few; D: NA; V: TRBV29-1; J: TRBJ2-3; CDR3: CSALRDYYTDTQYF; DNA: TGCAGCGCGCTCCGGGATTACTACACAGATACGCAGTATTTT
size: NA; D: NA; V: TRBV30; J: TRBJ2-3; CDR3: CAWSPGTADTQYF; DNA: TGTGCCTGGAGCCCTGGGACTGCAGATACGCAGTATTTT
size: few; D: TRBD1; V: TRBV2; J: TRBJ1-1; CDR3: CASRDRGKTEAFF; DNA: TGTGCCAGCAGGGACAGGGGCAAGACTGAAGCTTTCTTT
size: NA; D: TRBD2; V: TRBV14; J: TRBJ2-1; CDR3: CASSQLNGGAANEQFF; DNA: TGTGCCAGCAGCCAGCTGAACGGGGGGGCCGCCAATGAGCAGTTCTTC
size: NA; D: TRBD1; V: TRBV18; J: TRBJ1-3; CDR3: CASSPLTGQDTIYF; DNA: TGTGCCAGCTCACCTTTGACAGGGCAAGACACCATATATTTT
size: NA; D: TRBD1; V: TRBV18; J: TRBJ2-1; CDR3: CASSPAGQDNEQFF; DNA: TGTGCCAGCTCACCAGCTGGACAGGACAATGAGCAGTTCTTC
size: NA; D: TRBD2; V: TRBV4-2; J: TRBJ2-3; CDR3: CASSQEGSGGATDTQYF; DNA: TGTGCCAGCAGCCAAGAGGGAAGCGGGGGGGCCACAGATACGCAGTATTTT
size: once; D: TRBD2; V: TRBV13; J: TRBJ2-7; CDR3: CASRPKGSGGPSSYEQYF; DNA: TGTGCCAGCAGACCAAAGGGTAGCGGGGGACCAAGCTCCTACGAGCAGTACTTC
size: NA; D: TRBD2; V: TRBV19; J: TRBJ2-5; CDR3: CASSIRGGRETQYF; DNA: TGTGCCAGTAGTATCCGGGGGGGCCGTGAGACCCAGTACTTC
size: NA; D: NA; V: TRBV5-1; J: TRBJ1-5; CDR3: CASSLGQAGQPQHF; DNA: TGCGCCAGCAGCTTGGGGCAGGCGGGGCAGCCCCAGCATTTT
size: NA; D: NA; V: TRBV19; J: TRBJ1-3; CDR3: CASSRQMSGNTIYF; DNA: TGTGCCAGTAGTCGACAGATGTCTGGAAACACCATATATTTT
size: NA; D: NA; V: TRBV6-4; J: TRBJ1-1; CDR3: CASSEDGGNTEAFF; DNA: TGTGCCAGCAGTGAGGACGGGGGGAACACTGAAGCTTTCTTT
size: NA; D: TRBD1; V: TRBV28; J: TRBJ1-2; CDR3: CASSLLGGVENGYTF; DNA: TGTGCCAGCAGTTTATTAGGGGGCGTGGAAAATGGCTACACCTTC
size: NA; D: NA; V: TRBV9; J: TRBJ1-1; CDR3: CASSKEGLGNTEAFF; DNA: TGTGCCAGCAGCAAAGAGGGTCTTGGGAACACTGAAGCTTTCTTT
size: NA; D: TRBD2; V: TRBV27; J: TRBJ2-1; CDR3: CASSWLAGAQQFF; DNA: TGTGCCAGCAGTTGGCTAGCGGGGGCTCAGCAGTTCTTC
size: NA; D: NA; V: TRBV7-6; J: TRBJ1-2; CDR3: CASSLASGVEPFYGYTF; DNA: TGTGCCAGCAGCTTAGCCTCAGGGGTCGAACCTTTTTATGGCTACACCTTC
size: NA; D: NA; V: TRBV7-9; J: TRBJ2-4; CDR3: CASRQVIAKNIQYF; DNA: TGTGCCAGCAGACAGGTTATAGCCAAAAACATTCAGTACTTC
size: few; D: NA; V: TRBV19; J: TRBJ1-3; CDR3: CASSIYYSGNTIYF; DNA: TGTGCCAGTAGTATCTATTACTCTGGAAACACCATATATTTT
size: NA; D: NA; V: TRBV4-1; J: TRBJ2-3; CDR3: CASSQIHGTASTDTQYF; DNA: TGCGCCAGCAGCCAAATCCACGGAACAGCTTCTACAGATACGCAGTATTTT
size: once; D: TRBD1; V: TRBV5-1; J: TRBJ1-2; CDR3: CASSWGQGSAVYTF; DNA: TGCGCCAGCAGCTGGGGACAGGGTTCGGCTGTCTACACCTTC
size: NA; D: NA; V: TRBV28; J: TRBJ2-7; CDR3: CASSEMRGSYEQYF; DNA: TGTGCCAGCAGTGAGATGCGGGGCTCCTACGAGCAGTACTTC
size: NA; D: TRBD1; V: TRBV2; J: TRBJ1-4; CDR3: CASSSGQAPVNEKLFF; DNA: TGTGCCAGCAGTTCGGGACAGGCCCCTGTAAATGAAAAACTGTTTTTT
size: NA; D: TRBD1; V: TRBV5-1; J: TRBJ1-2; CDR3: CASSQRTGDGRGYTF; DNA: TGCGCCAGCAGCCAACGGACAGGGGATGGTAGGGGCTACACCTTC
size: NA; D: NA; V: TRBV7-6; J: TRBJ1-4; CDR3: CASSLGGSNEKLFF; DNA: TGTGCCAGCAGCTTGGGGGGTTCTAATGAAAAACTGTTTTTT
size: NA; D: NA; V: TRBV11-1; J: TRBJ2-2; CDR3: CASSLSPAGLGTGELFF; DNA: TGTGCCAGCAGCTTAAGCCCTGCGGGGCTGGGCACCGGGGAGCTGTTTTTT
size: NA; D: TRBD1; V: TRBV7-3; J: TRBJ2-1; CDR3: CASSLGTGVRQFF; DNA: TGTGCCAGCAGCCTAGGGACAGGGGTTCGGCAGTTCTTC
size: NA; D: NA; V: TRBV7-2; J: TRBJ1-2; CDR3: CASSSTRRDGYTF; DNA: TGTGCCAGCAGTTCGACCCGGAGGGATGGCTACACCTTC
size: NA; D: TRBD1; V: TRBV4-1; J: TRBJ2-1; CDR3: CASSLRDRGSYNEQFF; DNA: TGCGCCAGCAGCCTCCGGGACAGGGGCTCCTACAATGAGCAGTTCTTC
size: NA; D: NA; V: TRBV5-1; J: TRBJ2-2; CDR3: CASSSGANTGELFF; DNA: TGCGCCAGCAGCTCAGGGGCGAACACCGGGGAGCTGTTTTTT
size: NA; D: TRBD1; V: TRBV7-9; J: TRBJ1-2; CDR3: CASSFGQGASDGYTF; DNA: TGTGCCAGCAGCTTCGGACAGGGGGCGTCGGATGGCTACACCTTC
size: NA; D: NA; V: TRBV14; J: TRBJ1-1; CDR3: CASSQEVNTEAFF; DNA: TGTGCCAGCAGCCAGGAGGTGAACACTGAAGCTTTCTTT
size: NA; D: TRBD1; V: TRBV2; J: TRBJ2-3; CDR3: CASREQGMETDTQYF; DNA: TGTGCCAGCAGGGAACAGGGGATGGAAACAGATACGCAGTATTTT
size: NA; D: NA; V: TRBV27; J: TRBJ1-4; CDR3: CASSFGAFNEKLFF; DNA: TGTGCCAGCAGTTTTGGGGCGTTTAATGAAAAACTGTTTTTT
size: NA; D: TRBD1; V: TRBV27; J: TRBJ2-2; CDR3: CASRPALGQGTTGELFF; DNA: TGTGCCAGCAGACCCGCCCTAGGACAGGGTACCACCGGGGAGCTGTTTTTT
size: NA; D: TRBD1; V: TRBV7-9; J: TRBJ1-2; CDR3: CASSLATRQGSGYTF; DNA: TGTGCCAGCAGCTTAGCCACGCGACAGGGCTCGGGCTACACCTTC
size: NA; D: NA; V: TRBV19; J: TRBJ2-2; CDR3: CASSFLGDTTGELFF; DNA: TGTGCCAGTAGTTTTCTTGGGGACACCACCGGGGAGCTGTTTTTT
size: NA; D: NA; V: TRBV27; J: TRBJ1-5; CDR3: CASSPWPGSNQPQHF; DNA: TGTGCCAGCAGCCCCTGGCCAGGGAGCAATCAGCCCCAGCATTTT
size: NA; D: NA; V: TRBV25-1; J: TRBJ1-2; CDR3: CASRQVNYGYTF; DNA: TGTGCCAGCAGACAGGTGAACTATGGCTACACCTTC